One and the same sample provided the 12 T cell receptor beta chains below, sequenced in a study of shared clonotypes between healthy human individuals. Assay used: immunoSEQ multiplex PCR; TCRdb lists only in-frame clones, some missing. This table holds roughly 2.5 million clones, just over 90% found once. The sample consisted of naive CD4+ T cells sorted from blood. The sample's subset: CD45RA+ positively selected. The receptor source for this set is a man between 18 and 29 years old in good health.

The chain has TRBV5-4 and TRBJ2-1; 10 bases map to TRBD2. Germline CDR1 and CDR2: SGHNT and YYREEE (reference sequence). J lost 3 bases, V lost 0 bases, and 6 bases had no gene match. This CDR3 is built from 17 residues. CDR3 loop: CASSLASGGAIYNEQFF. The CDR3 coding sequence is TGTGCCAGCAGCTTGGCTAGCGGGGGAGCTATCTACAATGAGCAGTTCTTC.

The chain uses TRBV2 and TRBJ2-3; the match to TRBD2 covers 8 bases. The CDR3 is made up of 16 amino acids. The trim removed 3 bases at V and 2 bases at J, leaving 7 bases unmatched. CDR1 and CDR2 from the germline V gene are SNHLY and FYNNEI. The CDR3 sequence is CASSDWLAGFTDTQYF. Here the CDR3 DNA reads TGTGCCAGCAGTGATTGGTTAGCGGGATTCACAGATACGCAGTATTTT.

This chain connects TRBV10-1 to TRBJ2-2, with TRBD1 matching over 9 bases. V dropped 5 bases and J dropped 5; count of bases not matched to a gene: 3. This CDR3 contains 14 residues. The germline V gene encodes CDR1 WNHNN and CDR2 SYGVQD (reference sequence). The CDR3 sequence is CASSTGGETGELFF. CDR3 DNA sequence: TGCGCCAGCAGTACAGGGGGCGAGACCGGGGAGCTGTTTTTT.

In this sample, this clone turned up a few times. Different DNA sequences within this sample yield the same CDR3. This chain connects TRBV7-9 to TRBJ2-5, with D possibly TRBD1 on 6 matching bases. Germline V gene lookup returns CDR1 SEHNR and CDR2 FQNEAQ (reference sequence). V was clipped by 5 bases and J by 2 bases, with 12 bases between them. This CDR3 is built from 14 residues. The CDR3 bases are TGTGCCAGCAGCCTCCGGACAGAGCAAGAGACCCAGTACTTC. It codes for CASSLRTEQETQYF. The full variable domain, completed using reference TRBV7-9 and TRBJ2-5, is DTGVSQNPRHKITKRGQNVTFRCDPISEHNRLYWYRQTLGQGPEFLTYFQNEAQLEKSRLLSDRFSAERPKGSFSTLEIQRTEQGDSAMYLCASSLRTEQETQYFGPGTRLLVL.

The J gene is TRBJ2-3, the V gene TRBV10-3; D is perhaps TRBD2 (7 bases). The CDR3 covers 16 residues. V was clipped by 3 bases and J by 5 bases, with 18 bases between them. Germline lookup yields CDR1 ENHRY and CDR2 SYGVKD. For the CDR3, the DNA is TGTGCCATCAGTGACCTAGTTGGGGAGGGGGGAGATACGCAGTATTTT. This encodes CAISDLVGEGGDTQYF.

The CDR3 nucleotides are TGCGCCAGCAGCTCTTCTAGCGGGACTAGCACAGATACGCAGTATTTT. Its protein is CASSSSSGTSTDTQYF. The rearrangement uses TRBV5-1 and TRBJ2-3; TRBD2 aligns across 9 bases. V lost 3 bases, J lost 0 bases, and 5 bases stayed unmatched. The CDR3 totals 16 residues. Looked up from germline, CDR1 is SGHRS and CDR2 is YFSETQ.

The table lists this clone with a count of one. Other DNA sequences within the sample encode an identical CDR3. J is TRBJ2-7 and V is TRBV10-3; D remains ambiguous. Germline loops: CDR1 ENHRY, CDR2 SYGVKD. V was pared by 3 bases and J by 4 bases, with 7 bases between. The CDR3 has 12 amino acids. The CDR3 reads CAISEQSYEQYF. The CDR3 DNA reads TGTGCCATCAGTGAACAGAGTTACGAGCAGTACTTC.

This rearrangement joins TRBV9 to TRBJ2-5, with a possible D match to TRBD2 (6 bases). The length of the CDR3 is 15 residues. From germline, CDR1 is SGDLS and CDR2 YYNGEE. The V end lost 0 bases, the J end lost 4 bases, and 13 bases lay between the germline ends. The CDR3 nucleotides are TGTGCCAGCAGCGTAGGAGGGGCCGGGGGAGAGACCCAGTACTTC. This translates into CASSVGGAGGETQYF.

This chain connects TRBV7-3 to TRBJ1-1, with D possibly being TRBD1 (5 bases). The CDR3 sequence is 14 residues long. Trimming removed 2 bases at V and 5 bases at J, with 12 bases between. The germline V gene encodes CDR1 SGHTA and CDR2 FQGTGA. Written as DNA, the CDR3 is TGTGCCAGCAGCTTAGTGGGGGGTTCGACTGAAGCTTTCTTT. Its protein is CASSLVGGSTEAFF. The full variable domain, its missing parts supplied by reference TRBV7-3 and TRBJ1-1, is GAGVSQTPSNKVTEKGKYVELRCDPISGHTALYWYRQSLGQGPEFLIYFQGTGAADDSGLPNDRFFAVRPEGSVSTLKIQRTERGDSAVYLCASSLVGGSTEAFFGQGTRLTVV.

The genes are TRBV5-4 and TRBJ2-6; TRBD2 agrees at 8 bases. Germline V gene sequence: CDR1 SGHNT, CDR2 YYREEE (reference sequence). The CDR3 runs to 18 residues. J lost 0 bases, V lost 6 bases, and 11 bases had no gene match. CDR3 residues: CASTRGGADSSGANVLTF. CDR3 DNA sequence: TGTGCCAGCACCCGGGGGGGTGCTGATTCCTCTGGGGCCAACGTCCTGACTTTC.

The genes are TRBV5-1 and TRBJ2-1; no clear D gene. The V gene's germline CDR1 is SGHRS and CDR2 YFSETQ. This CDR3 region has 15 residues. Trimming took 0 bases from V and 7 from J, leaving 14 bases between them. CDR3 in amino acids: CASSLDSYPTNEQFF. The CDR3 bases are TGCGCCAGCAGCTTGGACTCCTACCCTACAAATGAGCAGTTCTTC.

DNA for the CDR3: TGTGCCAGCCGTATCAGGACAGATACGCAGTATTTT. It codes for CASRIRTDTQYF. The chain uses TRBV9 and TRBJ2-3, with D hard to call. V lost 7 bases and J 3 bases, leaving 9 bases between the germline ends. Per the germline V gene, CDR1 is SGDLS and CDR2 is YYNGEE. The CDR3 is made up of 12 amino acids.